This is a list of T cell receptor beta chains from one sample in a study of blood T cell repertoires in COVID-19. Generated by immunoSEQ multiplex PCR, the TCRdb table keeps only in-frame clones and is missing some. The table shows 45,000 to 55,000 clones, with under 70% occurring only once. Sequencing used peripheral blood. These receptors were collected from a woman between 70 and 85 years old with acute or convalescent COVID-19. The CDR3 runs from the conserved cysteine through the conserved F or W. The order of the fields is clone size, V gene, D gene, J gene, CDR3 DNA, CDR3 protein. The D gene is left open where the match is weak. Clone size appears in some rows only: once, few, many, or a class for an expanded clone.

-	TRBV5-6	TRBD1	TRBJ1-5	TGTGCCAGCAGCTTAACAAGGACAGGACCGAGCCGATACAATCAGCCCCAGCATTTT	CASSLTRTGPSRYNQPQHF
once	TRBV28	TRBD1	TRBJ1-2	TGTGCCAGCAGTTTAGGGACAGGGTATGGCTACACCTTC	CASSLGTGYGYTF
-	TRBV7-3	-	TRBJ1-4	TGTGCCAGCAGCTTGGTTGTTGTCCGGGTGAAACTGTTTTTT	CASSLVVVRVKLFF
few	TRBV3-1/TRBV3-2	-	TRBJ1-2	TGTGCCAGCACCACAGGCCCAGGGGGCTACACCTTC	CASTTGPGGYTF
-	TRBV5-4	-	TRBJ2-3	TGTGCCAGCAGCGCCGCGGGACGCCCAGATACGCAGTATTTT	CASSAAGRPDTQYF
once	TRBV11-1	TRBD2	TRBJ2-7	TGTGCCAGCAGCTTAGCGCCGGGACTAGGAGGTACGGGGCAGTACTTC	CASSLAPGLGGTGQYF
-	TRBV7-9	TRBD2	TRBJ2-1	TGTGCCAGCAGCTTAGGACTAGCCCAGGGCGCCTACAATGAGCAGTTCTTC	CASSLGLAQGAYNEQFF
-	TRBV14	-	TRBJ1-3	TGTGCCAGCAGCCAAGCATCCTCGGGCACCATATATTTT	CASSQASSGTIYF
-	TRBV6-5	TRBD1	TRBJ1-3	TGTGCCAGCAGTTACGCGGACAGGCCTATGGACACCATATATTTT	CASSYADRPMDTIYF
-	TRBV19	TRBD2	TRBJ2-3	TGTGCCAGTAGTATCTATTTGTGGACTAGCGGTACAGATACGCAGTATTTT	CASSIYLWTSGTDTQYF
-	TRBV6-2/TRBV6-3	TRBD1	TRBJ2-1	TGTGCCAGCAGCAACCCGGGACAGCGGATTGAGCAGTTCTTC	CASSNPGQRIEQFF
-	TRBV28	-	TRBJ2-6	TGTGCCAGCAGTTTCAGGGCTGGGGCCAACGTCCTGACTTTC	CASSFRAGANVLTF
-	TRBV28	-	TRBJ1-1	TGTGCCAGCAGCCTTAGGACAGCCATGAACACTGAAGCTTTCTTT	CASSLRTAMNTEAFF
-	TRBV18	-	TRBJ1-2	TGTGCCAGCTCATTTCGACAGGCCGACTATGGCTACACCTTC	CASSFRQADYGYTF
once	TRBV4-1	-	TRBJ2-7	TGCGCCAGCAGAGGGGGACCTACCGAGCAGTACTTC	CASRGGPTEQYF
-	TRBV7-9	TRBD1	TRBJ2-5	TGTGCCAGCAGCCTCCCAGGGGGCGAGACCCAGTACTTC	CASSLPGGETQYF
-	TRBV7-8	TRBD2	TRBJ2-1	TGTGCCAGCAGCGCCTTGCGGGGGGGCCAATACAATGAGCAGTTCTTC	CASSALRGGQYNEQFF
once	TRBV11-2	-	TRBJ1-6	TGTGCCAGCAGCTTAGGTCTCCCTTCACCCCTCCACTTT	CASSLGLPSPLHF
-	TRBV19	-	TRBJ1-5	TGTGCCAGTAGGCAGTTAGCGGAGCCCCAGCATTTT	CASRQLAEPQHF
-	TRBV6-1	-	TRBJ2-7	TGTGCCAGCAGTGGCCTTAATACGGGGAGCTCCTACGAGCAGTACTTC	CASSGLNTGSSYEQYF
-	TRBV5-1	TRBD1	TRBJ1-6	TGCGCCAGCAGCCCGGGACAGCCTAGGGGGCGAGTCCACTTT	CASSPGQPRGRVHF
-	TRBV6-5	-	TRBJ2-3	TGTGCCAGCAGTTACTCGAGGGTCCCAGATACGCAGTATTTT	CASSYSRVPDTQYF